This TCR beta chain came from a study of beta chain features in type 1 diabetes. Overall study: All samples yielded roughly 100,000,000 examined sorted cells.

With V trimmed by 0 bases and J by 3 bases, 8 bases remained unmatched. CDR1 SGDLS and CDR2 YYNGEE come from the germline V gene. CDR3 size: 17 residues. Since all of the isolated RNA was reverse transcribed, expressed TCRB transcripts were what got sequenced. The method was immunoSEQ multiplex PCR; TCRdb's version includes in-frame clones alone and lacks a portion of them. The profile covers some 160,000 clones, with roughly 10% appearing a single time and about 0.75% taken by the ten largest. Study outcomes and limitations: Whether HLA type influences TCRB rearrangement remained unresolved here. The similarity of naive, central memory and Treg TCRB repertoires appeared greater among patients than among healthy donors. The study found moderately but significantly shorter TCRB CDR3s in all four CD4+ subsets of Type 1 diabetes patients. Diminished insertions and augmented deletions at VDJ junctions characterized type 1 diabetes patients.

This clone has only a few counts. Its target is not known. The material sequenced was central memory CD4+ T cells from blood. The receptor comes from a woman aged 25 to 39 with type 1 diabetes. The rearrangement uses TRBV9 and TRBJ2-3, with 9 bases that match TRBD1. The CDR3 DNA is TGTGCCAGCAGCGTAGTTGGGACGGGGACAGGGACAGATACGCAGTATTTT. It specifies CASSVVGTGTGTDTQYF.